A single T cell receptor (beta chain) is shown here with its context. The table lists this clone with a few counts. This clone's antigen is unknown. Qualities for individual bases were not recorded, and no much larger clone is one base off. A total of around 30 patients with locally advanced or metastatic urothelial carcinoma, treated at Memorial Sloan Kettering on a trial protocol, made up the cohort. Peripheral blood mononuclear cells were collected pretreatment and during treatment, with between 1 and 8 total time points per patient. The Qiagen DNeasy Blood extraction kit was used to purify genomic DNA from total PBMCs and tumor samples. Collected pretreatment and during treatment, PBMCs were isolated and stored as previously described. Synthetic TCR analog templates were spiked into each PCR so that absolute template abundance could be estimated from read counts. TCRbeta CDR3 regions were amplified from genomic DNA with bias-controlled V and J gene primers using the immunoSEQ assay. Sequencing of rearranged TCRbeta segments was performed at approximately 20X coverage. Processing in the source paper ran as follows. Clustering was used to correct sequencing errors, and CDR3s were annotated against IMGT to assign V, D and J genes. Only productive TCRbeta rearrangements were used in downstream analyses, excluding out-of-frame or stop-codon sequences. To compute clonality, Shannon entropy was normalized by the log of the number of unique productive sequences and then subtracted from one. Fisher's exact test with Benjamini-Hochberg correction, using a cutoff of adjusted p below 0.01, was how clones that differed between time points or between blood and tumor were identified. What TCRdb holds here is the immuneACCESS table cut down to in-frame rearrangements. Part of the clones is not present; checked against another copy, under half of the missing clones reflect an unresolved V gene, and the others are unexplained. That table supplies the V and J calls and clone size; D and trimming were determined from the DNA. The sample table contains more than 75,000 clones; only one count was recorded for roughly 90% of them. The biggest ten clones account for 7.5% to 10% of the sample.

These data belong to a study of PD-L1 blockade in urothelial cancer (TCRdb year 2017). Concerning the study at large: Every patient began therapy in 2014 and was given atezolizumab 1,200 mg intravenously every 3 weeks. About 85% of the roughly 29 patients were males with bladder-origin urothelial cancer, and 18 of 29 reported a prior smoking history. An ECOG performance status of 0 or 1 was recorded for the patients, and 0 to 3 prior chemotherapy regimens had been received by the patients. Blood samples were analyzed at 3 weeks after treatment start (second dose) and at 6 weeks after treatment start. Blood samples gave a median of approximately 150,000 T cells and tens of thousands of unique TCRs, with a median clonality of approximately 0.08. The study was an exploratory multi-omic analysis of somatic, immune and clinical correlates of response to PD-L1 blockade with atezolizumab in urothelial cancer. TCR sequencing covered pretreatment tumor samples and matched, serially collected peripheral blood taken before and after atezolizumab treatment. Progression-free survival longer than 6 months counted as durable clinical benefit, and TCR features were additionally tested against both progression-free and overall survival. Whole exome sequencing and RNA sequencing of pretreatment tumors were performed alongside TCR sequencing in the same patients. Nine patients reached durable clinical benefit, while around 19 patients did not. Some 30 patients had pretreatment blood TCR-seq, some 25 had at least one posttreatment blood collection, and some 25 had tumor TCR-seq. General findings and caveats noted by the study authors: Small sample size (n ≈ 29) and many exploratory analyses mean the results are intended to be hypothesis-generating. At 3 weeks after the start of treatment, tumor-associated TCR clones in peripheral blood had expanded more in patients with durable benefit (n of about 21, p = 0.022). A pretreatment peripheral blood TCR clonality below the median was linked to improved progression-free and overall survival.

Taken from cysteine to phenylalanine, the CDR3 has 11 residues. Only CDR3 DNA remains: 33 bases, in frame from the first base. Trimming costs V 3 bases and J 10 bases, and their ends lie 10 bases apart. CDR1 SGHTS and CDR2 YDEGEE are derived from the germline V gene. The TCR originated in a man in his sixties with urothelial cancer. The material was PBMCs, obtained around atezolizumab (anti-PD-L1) treatment. The sequence links TRBV5-8 to TRBJ1-1, with the D segment identity uncertain. The CDR3 has the sequence CASSSLGGAFF. The bases are TGTGCCAGCAGCTCGCTCGGAGGAGCTTTCTTT.